Each of the 8 T cell receptor beta chains below was sequenced from the same sample in a study of blood T cell repertoires in COVID-19. Clones were sequenced by immunoSEQ multiplex PCR, and TCRdb holds only the in-frame ones, with some missing. The sample holds about 80,000 clones, 88% seen once. Sequenced input: peripheral blood. The receptors come from a woman of 80 years or more with acute or convalescent COVID-19.

The gene calls are TRBV4-1 and TRBJ2-3, with D hard to call. This CDR3 has 13 residues. Germline CDR1 MGHRA, CDR2 YSYEKL. Between the trimmed V and J ends, which lost 4 bases and 5 bases, there was a span of 10 bases. CDR3 in DNA: TGCGCCAGCAGCCTTACTGCGGTAGATACGCAGTATTTT. Residues: CASSLTAVDTQYF.

This clone has just a few counts. This chain joins TRBV18 and TRBJ2-7; 9 bases map to TRBD1. Trimming removed 3 bases from V and 5 bases from J; junction bases left unmatched: 5. The V gene's germline CDR1 is KGHSH and CDR2 LQKENI. The CDR3 extends over 14 amino acids. CDR3 amino acids: CASSPGTGMDEQYF. The DNA for the CDR3 is TGTGCCAGCTCACCGGGGACAGGGATGGACGAGCAGTACTTC.

The chain combines TRBV9 with TRBJ1-5; 7 nucleotides agree with TRBD1. This CDR3 comprises 16 residues. The V and J ends lost 4 bases and 6 bases, in that order; junction bases with no gene match: 13. Germline CDR1 reads SGDLS; CDR2 reads YYNGEE. In nucleotides, the CDR3 is TGTGCCAGCAGCCCTCAAACGACAGGGCTGGCTCAGCCCCAGCATTTT. It specifies CASSPQTTGLAQPQHF. The full variable domain, in which reference TRBV9 and TRBJ1-5 provide the parts outside the CDR3, is DSGVTQTPKHLITATGQRVTLRCSPRSGDLSVYWYQQSLDQGLQFLIQYYNGEERAKGNILERFSAQQFPDLHSELNLSSLELGDSALYFCASSPQTTGLAQPQHFGDGTRLSIL.

This clone showed up just a few times. The germline gene is not matched at one end of the junction; a read error may be the cause. This rearrangement joins TRBV20-1 to TRBJ1-1, with 10 nucleotides matching TRBD1. The CDR3 totals 11 residues. The germline V gene encodes CDR1 DFQATT and CDR2 SNEGSKA (reference sequence). The DNA for the CDR3 is TGCAGTGCTGGGGGGGGACAGGGGAAGACTTTT. Its translation: CSAGGGQGKTF.

The rearrangement links TRBV19 to TRBJ2-5; D might be TRBD2 (6 bases). V lost 5 bases to trimming and J lost 4 bases, with 14 bases between them. The CDR3 spans 14 residues. The germline gives CDR1 LNHDA, CDR2 SQIVND (reference sequence). CDR3 residues: CASSAAGMGETQYF. CDR3 DNA sequence: TGTGCCAGTAGTGCGGCGGGGATGGGAGAGACCCAGTACTTC.

V and J are TRBV5-1 and TRBJ1-2; tentatively, D is TRBD1 (6 bases). V was clipped by 0 bases and J by 4 bases, with 10 bases between them. The CDR3 spans 14 residues. Germline lookup yields CDR1 SGHRS and CDR2 YFSETQ. The CDR3 protein is CASSLAGDAYGYTF. The CDR3 nucleotides read TGCGCCAGCAGCTTGGCAGGGGACGCCTATGGCTACACCTTC.

This chain uses TRBV3-1 (or the pseudogene TRBV3-2) with TRBJ2-1; tentatively, D is TRBD2 (5 bases). Germline CDR1 reads LGHDT; CDR2 reads YNNKEL (reference sequence). This CDR3 has 14 residues. Trimming removed 6 bases at V and 0 bases at J, with 9 bases between. In DNA, the CDR3 is TGTGCCAGCAGAACTGGGAGCTCCTACAATGAGCAGTTCTTC. Its protein is CASRTGSSYNEQFF.

The chain recombines TRBV7-3 with TRBJ2-1; 7 bases map to TRBD2. The CDR3 covers 14 residues. Germline CDR1 and CDR2: SGHTA and FQGTGA. The trim removed 5 bases at V and 4 bases at J, leaving 5 bases unmatched. The CDR3 nucleotides are TGTGCCAGCAGCGCCGGGACTAATTACAATGAGCAGTTCTTC. Translating gives CASSAGTNYNEQFF. Together with reference TRBV7-3 and TRBJ2-1, the CDR3 gives the full variable domain: GAGVSQTPSNKVTEKGKYVELRCDPISGHTALYWYRQSLGQGPEFLIYFQGTGAADDSGLPNDRFFAVRPEGSVSTLKIQRTERGDSAVYLCASSAGTNYNEQFFGPGTRLTVL.